This TCR beta chain came from a study of blood T cell repertoires in COVID-19. For the study at large: Acute-phase and convalescent COVID-19 samples originated in the United States, Italy and Spain. In each case, the material was cDNA or gDNA derived from T cells, B-cell-depleted T cells, or PBMCs.

The germline V gene encodes CDR1 SGHAT and CDR2 FQNNGV. CDR3 length: 16 residues. The V gene end was trimmed by 0 bases and the J gene end by 8 bases; junction bases not matched to a gene: 8. Produced via immunoSEQ multiplex PCR; TCRdb's table is partial and in-frame only. Of some 150,000 clones listed, around 87% are singletons. The sequencing input was peripheral blood. The chain is built from TRBV11-2 and TRBJ2-3, with 10 bases fitting TRBD2. The TCR sequence derives from a man in his fifties or sixties with active COVID-19. The CDR3 DNA reads TGTGCCAGCAGCTTAGATCCGGGACTAGCGTCCGCTACGCAGTATTTT. This codes for CASSLDPGLASATQYF.